This T cell receptor (beta chain) stems from a study of cytotoxic CD8 clonotypes in ibrutinib-treated CLL. This clone was picked up one time. V lost 5 bases, J lost 6 bases, and 12 bases stayed unmatched. Germline V gene data show CDR1 as SGHAT and CDR2 as FQNNGV. This CDR3 is built from 15 residues. PBMCs were cryopreserved, and 2 to 2.5 micrograms of genomic DNA from them went into TCR beta libraries. Assay used: immunoSEQ multiplex PCR; TCRdb lists only in-frame clones, some missing. The sample yields about 40,000 clones, 60% to 75% seen once. The chain has TRBV11-2 and TRBJ2-7, with TRBD1 matching 8 bases. The origin of this receptor is a human donor with chronic lymphocytic leukemia. The specimen was PBMCs, collected at disease progression, from a patient treated with ibrutinib. CDR3 DNA sequence: TGTGCCAGCAGCAAAAGCCAAGACAGGGGTCGCGAGCAGTACTTC. This translates into CASSKSQDRGREQYF. Full variable domain (remainder filled in from reference TRBV11-2 and TRBJ2-7): EAGVAQSPRYKIIEKRQSVAFWCNPISGHATLYWYQQILGQGPKLLIQFQNNGVVDDSQLPKDRFSAERLKGVDSTLKIQPAKLEDSAVYLCASSKSQDRGREQYFGPGTRLTVT.